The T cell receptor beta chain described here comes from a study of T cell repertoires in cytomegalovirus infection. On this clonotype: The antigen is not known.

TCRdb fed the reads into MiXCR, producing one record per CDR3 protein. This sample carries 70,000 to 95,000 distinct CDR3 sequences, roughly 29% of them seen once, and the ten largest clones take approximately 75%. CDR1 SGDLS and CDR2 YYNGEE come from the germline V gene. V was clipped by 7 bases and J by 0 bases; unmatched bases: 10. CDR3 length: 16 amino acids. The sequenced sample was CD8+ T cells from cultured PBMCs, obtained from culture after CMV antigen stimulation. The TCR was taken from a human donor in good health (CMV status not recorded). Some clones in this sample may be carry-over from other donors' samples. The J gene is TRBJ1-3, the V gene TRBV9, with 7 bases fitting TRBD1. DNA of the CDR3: TGTGCCAGCGCCTCGGGACAGCTCAGCTCTGGAAACACCATATATTTT. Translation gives CASASGQLSSGNTIYF.